This T cell receptor (beta chain) was recovered during a study of blood T cell repertoires in COVID-19. Overall study context: Some COVID-19 samples were acute and others convalescent; all came from the United States, Italy and Spain.

In germline, CDR1 is SQVTM, CDR2 ANQGSEA. Trimming at V came to 5 bases and at J to 4 bases, leaving 12 bases not matched to a gene. The CDR3 length is 15 residues. Original handling: Researchers report that nucleated cell counts were estimated from reference gene primer amplification. Libraries were prepared by immunoSEQ multiplex PCR; TCRdb keeps only in-frame clonotypes and omits some of them. The DNA gave D and trimming, while V, J and clone size come from that table. The table lists about 260,000 clones, around nine tenths of them singletons. The clonotype comes from a man aged 40-49 years who had recovered from COVID-19. Sequences were obtained from peripheral blood. The gene calls are TRBV29-1 and TRBJ1-2, with 8 bases matching TRBD1. Here the CDR3 reads CSVTPGGQGAYGYTF. The CDR3 DNA follows: TGCAGCGTTACTCCCGGTGGTCAGGGGGCCTATGGCTACACCTTC.